This is a list of T cell receptor beta chains from one sample in a study of CD8 T cells in Susac syndrome. Using its own MiXCR run on the immunoSEQ multiplex PCR reads, TCRdb lists one record per CDR3 protein. The table lists under 85,000 distinct CDR3 sequences, roughly 94% of them singletons. Sample: CD8+ T cells from PBMCs. The origin of the receptors is a human donor with multiple sclerosis. Both conserved end residues are part of each CDR3. Each record gives: V gene, clone size, CDR3 length, J gene, D gene, CDR3 DNA, CDR3 protein. A D gene is named only where the DNA matches it firmly. Clone size appears in some rows only: once, few, many, or a class for an expanded clone.

>TRBV12-3/TRBV12-4|.|14|TRBJ2-5|.
TGTGCCAGCAGTCCCTCTTCGGAGGGAGAGACCCAGTACTTC
CASSPSSEGETQYF
>TRBV27|.|14|TRBJ1-1|.
TGTGCCAGCAGTTTATTTTCGGGGCTCACTGAAGCTTTCTTT
CASSLFSGLTEAFF
>TRBV5-1|.|15|TRBJ2-1|TRBD1
TGCGCCAGCAGCGAATCCGGGACAGGGGACAATGAGCAGTTCTTC
CASSESGTGDNEQFF
>TRBV12-3/TRBV12-4|.|12|TRBJ2-7|.
TGTGCCAGCAGACAGGGCGGCAACGAGCAGTACTTC
CASRQGGNEQYF
>TRBV12-5|.|14|TRBJ1-5|.
TGTGCTAGTGGGTCCGGCTGGCCCGGTCAGCCCCAGCATTTT
CASGSGWPGQPQHF
>TRBV30|.|14|TRBJ1-2|TRBD1
TGTGCCTGGAGACTACGGACAGGGGGCTATGGCTACACCTTC
CAWRLRTGGYGYTF
>TRBV3-1|.|13|TRBJ2-7|.
TGTGCCAGCAGCCCAGCCAGGGCTTACGAGCAGTACTTC
CASSPARAYEQYF
>TRBV24-1|once|14|TRBJ2-2|TRBD1
TGTGCCACCAAGGGACAGAGTAACACCGGGGAGCTGTTTTTT
CATKGQSNTGELFF
>TRBV7-2|.|14|TRBJ2-3|.
TGTGCCAGCAGCCACGGTCTCCCCACAGATACGCAGTATTTT
CASSHGLPTDTQYF
>TRBV3-1|.|13|TRBJ1-4|.
TGTGCCAGCAGCCCGCTCCCCGGGGAAAAACTGTTTTTT
CASSPLPGEKLFF
>TRBV9|.|13|TRBJ1-1|.
TGTGCCAGCAGCGTAGGGACGGACTTTGAAGCTTTCTTT
CASSVGTDFEAFF
>TRBV29-1|.|11|TRBJ2-1|.
TGCAGCGTTGAGGGGGAAAATGAGCAGTTCTTC
CSVEGENEQFF
>TRBV6-2/TRBV6-3|.|14|TRBJ1-2|.
TGTGCCAGCAGTTACTCGAGCAGGCGTGGTGGCTACACCTTC
CASSYSSRRGGYTF
>TRBV20-1|once|12|TRBJ1-1|.
TGCAGTGCTTCCGACGCGAACACTGAAGCTTTCTTT
CSASDANTEAFF
>TRBV29-1|.|15|TRBJ1-5|.
TGCAGCGTTGGAAGCGGGGAGGGAGGCAATCAGCCCCAGCATTTT
CSVGSGEGGNQPQHF
>TRBV20-1|.|13|TRBJ2-1|TRBD2
TGCAGTGCTAGTAGCTCTAGCGGGGGGGATCAGTTCTTC
CSASSSSGGDQFF
>TRBV27|.|12|TRBJ2-7|.
TGTGCCAGCAGAGGTGGGCCCTACGAGCAGTACTTC
CASRGGPYEQYF
>TRBV28|.|15|TRBJ2-7|TRBD2
TGTGCCAGCAGATCACTAGCGGGAGGGGGTTACGAGCAGTACTTC
CASRSLAGGGYEQYF
>TRBV18|.|15|TRBJ2-7|.
TGTGCCAGCTCACCATCAACAGGGTCGCAATACGAGCAGTACTTC
CASSPSTGSQYEQYF
>TRBV20-1|.|14|TRBJ2-1|TRBD2
TGCAGTGCTACCCGGGAGGCGAACTACAATGAGCAGTTCTTC
CSATREANYNEQFF
>TRBV9|.|15|TRBJ2-4|.
TGTGCCAGCAGCGAAACACAGGGAGCCAAAAACATTCAGTACTTC
CASSETQGAKNIQYF
>TRBV7-9|once|16|TRBJ2-3|.
TGTGCCAGCACCTCCCCCGGGGTATGGGGCACAGATACGCAGTATTTT
CASTSPGVWGTDTQYF
>TRBV2|.|14|TRBJ2-7|TRBD1
TGTGCCACCCTAGGGGGCTCGGATGGCTACGAGCAGTACTTC
CATLGGSDGYEQYF
>TRBV7-9|.|12|TRBJ2-2|.
TGTGCCAGCAGTTCGAACACCGGGGAGCTGTTTTTT
CASSSNTGELFF
>TRBV9|.|14|TRBJ2-2|.
TGTGCCAGCAGCGTAGCGGGAGCGGTCGGGGAGCTGTTTTTT
CASSVAGAVGELFF
>TRBV30|.|13|TRBJ2-1|.
TGTGCCTGGAGTGTACTGTCGGGGTATGAGCAGTTCTTC
CAWSVLSGYEQFF
>TRBV13|.|13|TRBJ2-3|.
TGTGCCAGCAGCCCGGTCCTCGGAGATACGCAGTATTTT
CASSPVLGDTQYF
>TRBV29-1|.|9|TRBJ1-2|.
TGCAGCGCCGAACCAGTCGGCACCTTC
CSAEPVGTF
>TRBV29-1|.|13|TRBJ2-7|TRBD1
TGCAGCGCAGGACCGGGACAGAGAGACGAGCAGTACTTC
CSAGPGQRDEQYF
>TRBV3-1|few|16|TRBJ1-6|.
TGTGCCAGCAGTCCCTGGAACCCGGACGAGTATTCACCCCTCCACTTT
CASSPWNPDEYSPLHF
>TRBV20-1|.|13|TRBJ1-2|TRBD1
TGCAGTGCCGGGGACAGGGAGCACTATGGCTACACCTTC
CSAGDREHYGYTF
>TRBV28|.|10|TRBJ2-7|.
TGTGCCAGCAGTTTGCGCGAGCAGTACTTC
CASSLREQYF
>TRBV20-1|.|14|TRBJ1-2|.
TGCAGTGCTAGAGATGAAGGAGACCCCTATGGCTACACCTTC
CSARDEGDPYGYTF
>TRBV27|once|14|TRBJ2-3|.
TGTGCCAGCAGTCCGACTAGTACGGCCCCTACGCAGTATTTT
CASSPTSTAPTQYF
>TRBV7-8|.|16|TRBJ2-3|TRBD2
TGTGCCAGCAGCTTAGTTGGTAGCGGGGGGGCGAATACGCAGTATTTT
CASSLVGSGGANTQYF
>TRBV6-2/TRBV6-3|.|14|TRBJ1-5|TRBD1
TGTGCCAGCAGTCCAGGGGGCTGGGTTCAGCCCCAGCATTTT
CASSPGGWVQPQHF
>TRBV4-1|.|15|TRBJ1-2|TRBD1
TGCGCCAGCAGCCCAACTGACAGGGGTAACTATGGCTACACCTTC
CASSPTDRGNYGYTF
>TRBV2|.|14|TRBJ2-7|TRBD1
TGTGCCAGCACTCCCAGGGGGCCACTGGACGAGCAGTACTTC
CASTPRGPLDEQYF
>TRBV7-2|.|13|TRBJ2-5|TRBD2
TGTGCCAGCAGGGGAGGGGCGGAAGAGACCCAGTACTTC
CASRGGAEETQYF
>TRBV30|.|11|TRBJ1-1|.
TGTGCCTGGGTCGAATTTAATGAAGCTTTCTTT
CAWVEFNEAFF
>TRBV2|.|13|TRBJ2-5|TRBD1
TGTGCCAGCAGTTCACAGGGGCAAGAGACCCAGTACTTC
CASSSQGQETQYF
>TRBV3-1|.|17|TRBJ2-1|TRBD1
TGTGCCAGCAGCCGGCCCGGACAGGGCCCCTCCTACAATGAGCAGTTCTTC
CASSRPGQGPSYNEQFF
>TRBV7-9|.|16|TRBJ1-1|.
TGTGCCAGCAGCTTCGATGGTGGGGGGTTGAGCACTGAAGCTTTCTTT
CASSFDGGGLSTEAFF
>TRBV20-1|.|15|TRBJ2-1|.
TGCAGTGCTAGAGATGTTGGACAGACCTACAATGAGCAGTTCTTC
CSARDVGQTYNEQFF
>TRBV27|.|15|TRBJ2-1|TRBD2
TGTGCCAGCAGTTTTAGCGGGGGGGTTAACAATGAGCAGTTCTTC
CASSFSGGVNNEQFF
>TRBV15|.|15|TRBJ1-1|TRBD1
TGTGCCACCAGCAGAGACAGGGGGCAGGGGACTGAAGCTTTCTTT
CATSRDRGQGTEAFF
>TRBV13|.|12|TRBJ1-1|.
TGTGCCGGCCGCCGGGGGTCCACTGAAGCTTTCTTT
CAGRRGSTEAFF
>TRBV4-3|.|15|TRBJ1-1|.
TGCGCCAGCAGCCAAGATCGAATCCCTCAGTCTGAAGCTTTCTTT
CASSQDRIPQSEAFF
>TRBV13|.|17|TRBJ2-3|.
TGTGCCAGCAGCGCGTTTCCGGGGGGCGCCGGCACAGATACGCAGTATTTT
CASSAFPGGAGTDTQYF
>TRBV19|.|14|TRBJ2-1|TRBD2
TGTGCCAGTAGTAGCGGGAGCTCCTACAATGAGCAGTTCTTC
CASSSGSSYNEQFF
>TRBV19|.|17|TRBJ1-1|.
TGTGCCACCAAAGGGGGACACCTATCCTACGTGGACACTGAAGCTTTCTTT
CATKGGHLSYVDTEAFF
>TRBV15|.|15|TRBJ1-5|.
TGTGCCACCAGCAGAGATTCAGGGGTCAATCAGCCCCAGCATTTT
CATSRDSGVNQPQHF
>TRBV20-1|.|12|TRBJ1-5|.
TGCAGTGCTAGGCAGGAGAATCAGCCCCAGCATTTT
CSARQENQPQHF
>TRBV7-8|.|13|TRBJ1-1|.
TGTGCCAGCAGCTTCCCGGCGAACACTGAAGCTTTCTTT
CASSFPANTEAFF
>TRBV12-5|.|16|TRBJ2-7|TRBD2
TGTGCTAGTGGTTTGGCGACTAGCGGGAGGACCCCCGAGCAGTACTTC
CASGLATSGRTPEQYF
>TRBV20-1|.|14|TRBJ2-7|.
TGCAGTGCTCAGAACAGGAAGACTCACTACGAGCAGTACTTC
CSAQNRKTHYEQYF
>TRBV28|once|13|TRBJ2-7|TRBD1
TGTGCCAGCAGTCCCCCGACAGGGACCGAGCAGTACTTC
CASSPPTGTEQYF